The 27 T cell receptor beta chains listed next were all sequenced from one sample in a study of T cells after yellow fever vaccination. TCRdb independently ran MiXCR on the 5' RACE reads; one entry per CDR3 protein. The table shows about 360,000 distinct CDR3 sequences, with roughly 6.2% occurring only once. Sequenced here: PBMCs, sampled 5 days after the yellow fever booster vaccination. Receptors were obtained from a man between 25 and 39 years old who received the YFV17D yellow fever vaccine.

In this sample, this clonotype turned up a few times. The V and J genes are TRBV30 and TRBJ2-2, with 10 bases identical to TRBD1. Losses at the gene ends were 5 bases for V and 6 bases for J; bases not matched to a gene: 6. The CDR3 spans 14 residues. CDR1 is GTSNPN and CDR2 is SVGIG in the germline V gene (reference sequence). CDR3 sequence: CAWGDRGSPGELFF. The CDR3 DNA follows: TGTGCCTGGGGGGACAGGGGATCCCCCGGGGAGCTGTTTTTT.

Worth noting for this clonotype: The junction shows a germline mismatch at one end, possibly a read error. The gene calls are TRBV20-1 and TRBJ2-3; D could derive from TRBD1 or TRBD2 (5 bases each). CDR1 and CDR2 (germline): DFQATT, SNEGSKA (reference sequence). The CDR3 covers 14 residues. CDR3 in amino acids: CCALLGPPTDTQYF. The CDR3 DNA sequence: TGCTGTGCTTTGCTGGGACCCCCCACAGATACGCAGTATTTT.

In DNA, the CDR3 is TGTGCCAGCAGCTTAGGGTTTGGGTTTTTAGCGGGAGGTGCCGGGGAGCTGTTTTTT. This translates into CASSLGFGFLAGGAGELFF. The chain links TRBV11-2 to TRBJ2-2; 10 bases match TRBD2. J gave up 6 bases and V 1 base, and 14 bases lay outside the gene matches. This CDR3 is built from 19 residues. Per the germline V gene, CDR1 is SGHAT and CDR2 is FQNNGV.

This clonotype was recorded many times. The J gene is TRBJ2-1, the V gene TRBV20-1, with no clear D. Germline CDR1 and CDR2: DFQATT and SNEGSKA (reference sequence). The V and J ends lost 6 bases and 4 bases respectively, with 7 bases between them. This CDR3 region has 11 residues. CDR3 sequence reads: CSALGYNEQFF. CDR3 nucleotides: TGCAGTGCCCTAGGATACAATGAGCAGTTCTTC.

This clonotype came up a few times. V usage is TRBV18 and J usage is TRBJ1-2, with unresolved D. The CDR3 runs 11 residues. V was cut by 3 bases and J by 12 bases, with 11 bases left in between. Looked up from germline, CDR1 is KGHSH and CDR2 is LQKENI. The CDR3 here is CASSPLVRNTF. CDR3 nucleotides: TGTGCCAGCTCACCTTTGGTGAGGAACACCTTC.

This clonotype was seen repeatedly, ten times or more. V is TRBV5-1 and J is TRBJ1-1, with D possibly being TRBD1 (5 bases). The V gene lost 0 bases and the J gene lost 7 bases, with 10 bases spanning the gap. This CDR3 comprises 13 residues. Germline V lookup: CDR1 SGHRS, CDR2 YFSETQ. In DNA, the CDR3 is TGCGCCAGCAGCTTGGAAGGGGCAGTTGAAGCTTTCTTT. This sequence encodes CASSLEGAVEAFF.

The genes are TRBV5-4 and TRBJ1-2; D not resolved. Looked up from germline, CDR1 is SGHNT and CDR2 is YYREEE (reference sequence). The CDR3 runs 15 residues. V lost 5 bases and J 8 bases, leaving 22 bases between the germline ends. CDR3 nucleotides: TGTGCCAGCAGGCCGGCGTCCATCATAGTAGGAGGCTACACCTTC. Its protein is CASRPASIIVGGYTF.

The rearrangement joins TRBV20-1 to TRBJ2-3; perhaps TRBD1 as D (5 bases). The germline V gene has CDR1 DFQATT and CDR2 SNEGSKA (reference sequence). The CDR3 spans 11 residues. The V end was cut by 2 bases, the J end by 10 bases, with 10 bases between. CDR3 amino acids: CSARRPTAQYF. The CDR3 region has the DNA TGCAGTGCTAGACGCCCGACAGCGCAGTATTTT.

The chain has TRBV5-1 and TRBJ2-3, with D unresolved. The germline V gene has CDR1 SGHRS and CDR2 YFSETQ. The V end lost 5 bases, the J end lost 5 bases, and 6 bases lay between the germline ends. The CDR3 length is 11 residues. The CDR3 DNA reads as TGCGCCAGCAGTTCTAAAGATACGCAGTATTTT. Translating gives CASSSKDTQYF.

This clonotype has a handful of counts. CDR3 in DNA: TGTGCCAGCAGCCCGGCCGGGACAGGTCTCGAAAAACTGTTTTTT. Translated: CASSPAGTGLEKLFF. The V and J genes are TRBV7-9 and TRBJ1-4, with 8 bases that match TRBD1. V dropped 5 bases and J dropped 8; count of bases not matched to a gene: 10. CDR3 length: 15 amino acids. Germline CDR1 and CDR2: SEHNR and FQNEAQ (reference sequence).

The chain uses TRBV3-1 and TRBJ2-3, with 13 bases identical to TRBD2. There are 17 residues in the CDR3. V trimming: 11 bases; J trimming: 2 bases; junction bases outside the gene matches: 13. From germline, CDR1 is LGHDT and CDR2 YNNKEL (reference sequence). The CDR3 region is CAFSFGTSGINTDTQYF. The CDR3 nucleotides read TGTGCCTTCAGTTTCGGGACTAGCGGGATAAACACAGATACGCAGTATTTT.

This clonotype was seen a handful of times. V usage is TRBV20-1 and J usage is TRBJ2-1; D possibly uses TRBD1 or TRBD2 (5 bases each). The germline V gene has CDR1 DFQATT and CDR2 SNEGSKA (reference sequence). This CDR3 has 14 residues. V dropped 3 bases and J dropped 5 bases, with 14 bases sitting between them. The CDR3 sequence is CSASWFGTDNEQFF. In DNA form, the CDR3 reads TGCAGTGCTAGCTGGTTCGGGACGGACAATGAGCAGTTCTTC.

In this sample, this clonotype turned up a few times. The CDR3 sequence is CASSYVPSGSRETQYF. The CDR3 DNA follows: TGTGCCAGCAGTTACGTGCCTAGCGGGAGTAGAGAGACCCAGTACTTC. V and J are TRBV6-5 and TRBJ2-5, with TRBD2 matching 10 bases. Germline V gives CDR1 MNHEY, CDR2 SVGAGI. Losses at the gene ends were 2 bases for V and 4 bases for J; bases not matched to a gene: 7. The CDR3 contains 16 residues.

This clonotype was seen ten or more times. This sequence joins TRBV3-1 and TRBJ1-6; 7 nucleotides line up with TRBD1. Germline values: CDR1 LGHDT, CDR2 YNNKEL (reference sequence). J gave up 9 bases and V 8 bases, and 7 bases lay outside the gene matches. This CDR3 has 13 amino acids. This CDR3 reads CASSDRASSPLHF. CDR3 bases: TGTGCCAGCTCCGACAGGGCCTCTTCACCCCTCCACTTT.

The chain is built from TRBV20-1 and TRBJ2-1, with D tentatively TRBD2 (5 bases). The V end was cut by 3 bases, the J end by 6 bases, with 15 bases between. Germline V lookup: CDR1 DFQATT, CDR2 SNEGSKA (reference sequence). The CDR3 spans 14 residues. CDR3 amino acids: CSARGLGSSNEQFF. In nucleotides, the CDR3 is TGCAGTGCTAGGGGGTTGGGGAGTAGCAATGAGCAGTTCTTC.

J is TRBJ2-7 and V is TRBV5-1; 8 bases are shared with TRBD1. This CDR3 has 14 amino acids. Germline V CDR1 and CDR2: SGHRS, YFSETQ. V gave up 4 bases and J gave up 3 bases; unmatched junction bases: 6. In nucleotides, the CDR3 is TGCGCCAGCAGCCGCGCGGGACAGGACTACGAGCAGTACTTC. Protein: CASSRAGQDYEQYF.

This clonotype was found a few times. This chain joins TRBV11-1 and TRBJ1-6; a possible D gene is TRBD1 (5 bases). Germline V CDR1 and CDR2: SGHAT, FQDESV (reference sequence). With 1 base removed from V and 7 bases from J, the gap between germline ends came to 20 bases. This CDR3 contains 18 residues. CDR3 sequence reads: CASSLVQSPGSGNSPLHF. The CDR3 DNA reads TGTGCCAGCAGCTTAGTTCAGTCGCCAGGGTCCGGAAATTCACCCCTCCACTTT.

This clonotype was detected a few times. The rearrangement joins TRBV18 to TRBJ1-5, with D tentatively TRBD1 (5 bases). The germline gives CDR1 KGHSH, CDR2 LQKENI. Trimming cost V 1 base and J 1 base, with 11 bases left between them. This CDR3 contains 16 residues. The CDR3 loop reads CASSPQHRLSNQPQHF. In nucleotides, the CDR3 is TGTGCCAGCTCACCACAGCACAGGCTGAGCAATCAGCCCCAGCATTTT.

This rearrangement joins TRBV11-2 to TRBJ2-7; 9 bases are a match to TRBD2. With V trimmed by 0 bases and J by 2 bases, 5 bases remained unmatched. The CDR3 sequence is 16 residues long. Germline assignment: CDR1 SGHAT and CDR2 FQNNGV. The DNA of the CDR3 is TGTGCCAGCAGCTTAGATCTAGCGGGGAACGCCTACGAGCAGTACTTC. Translated, it gives CASSLDLAGNAYEQYF.

The DNA of the CDR3 is TGTGCCAGCAGCGTGACACCCACAGATACGCAGTATTTT. It codes for CASSVTPTDTQYF. The chain recombines TRBV9 with TRBJ2-3; D is undetermined. CDR1 is SGDLS, CDR2 YYNGEE, per germline. The CDR3 extends over 13 amino acids. V was cut by 2 bases and J by 2 bases, with 6 bases left in between.

This clonotype turned up a few times. The CDR3 DNA is TGTGCCAGCAGCGGTTCGGCGGGAGGGCCCGACACCGGGGAGCTGTTTTTT. As protein: CASSGSAGGPDTGELFF. The rearrangement uses TRBV6-1 and TRBJ2-2, with 9 bases identical to TRBD2. CDR3 length: 17 residues. Germline assignment: CDR1 MNHNS and CDR2 SASEGT. After removal of 6 bases from V and 3 bases from J, the junction contained 11 bases not matched to a gene.

CDR3 in DNA: TGCAGTGCTAGACGGCAGGGGAAGGAGACCCAGTACTTC. Translation gives CSARRQGKETQYF. The chain carries TRBV20-1 and TRBJ2-5, with D perhaps matching TRBD1 (6 bases). The CDR3 spans 13 residues. Trimming cost V 2 bases and J 5 bases, with 12 bases left between them. Per germline, CDR1 DFQATT and CDR2 SNEGSKA (reference sequence).

This clonotype was counted between two and nine times. The chain has TRBV21-1 and TRBJ1-1; the table's D call of TRBD1 was not tested on the DNA. TRBV21-1 is described as a pseudogene. This CDR3 has 15 residues. CDR3 coding DNA: TGTGCCAGCAGCGGAAAGGGTAACGGGGACACTGAAGCTTTCTTT. Translating gives CASSGKGNGDTEAFF.

This clonotype appeared a few times. CDR3 DNA: TGTGCCAGTAGTACGCTAGCGGGAGAGACCGGGGAGCTGTTTTTT. Translated, it gives CASSTLAGETGELFF. The genes are TRBV19 and TRBJ2-2; the match to TRBD2 covers 10 bases. This CDR3 spans 15 amino acids. Germline CDR1 LNHDA, CDR2 SQIVND (reference sequence). J was trimmed by 5 bases and V by 4 bases; bases with no gene match: 4.

This chain links TRBV5-1 with TRBJ2-5; 9 positions match TRBD1. Germline V gene lookup returns CDR1 SGHRS and CDR2 YFSETQ. The CDR3 consists of 14 residues. J lost 3 bases, V lost 4 bases, and 4 bases had no gene match. CDR3 amino acids: CASSQQGAEETQYF. The CDR3 DNA follows: TGCGCCAGCAGCCAACAGGGGGCCGAAGAGACCCAGTACTTC.

This clonotype showed up many times. The chain is built from TRBV12-3 or TRBV12-4 and TRBJ1-3; TRBD1 might be the D (5 bases). The ends were cut back, 2 bases at V and 0 bases at J, with 11 bases in the middle. The CDR3 totals 16 residues. The CDR3 region has the DNA TGTGCCAGCAGTTTATGGGGGATCAGCTCTGGAAACACCATATATTTT. Amino acid sequence: CASSLWGISSGNTIYF.

The chain has TRBV28 and TRBJ2-1, with 7 bases aligning to TRBD1. Trimming removed 3 bases from V and 1 base from J; junction bases left unmatched: 3. The CDR3 is 15 amino acids. CDR1 and CDR2 from the germline V gene are MDHEN and SYDVKM. The chain's CDR3 is CASSFSGGSYNEQFF. The DNA for the CDR3 is TGTGCCAGCAGTTTTTCAGGGGGTTCCTACAATGAGCAGTTCTTC.